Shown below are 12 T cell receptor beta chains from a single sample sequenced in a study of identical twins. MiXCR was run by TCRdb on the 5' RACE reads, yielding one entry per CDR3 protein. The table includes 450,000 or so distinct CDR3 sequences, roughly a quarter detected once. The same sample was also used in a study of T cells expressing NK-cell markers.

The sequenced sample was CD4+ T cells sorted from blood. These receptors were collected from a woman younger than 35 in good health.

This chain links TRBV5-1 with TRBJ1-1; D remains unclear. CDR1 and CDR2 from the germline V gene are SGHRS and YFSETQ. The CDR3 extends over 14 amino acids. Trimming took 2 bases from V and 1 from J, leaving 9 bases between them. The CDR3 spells CASSFNRKNTEAFF. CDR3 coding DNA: TGCGCCAGCAGCTTTAATCGGAAGAACACTGAAGCTTTCTTT.

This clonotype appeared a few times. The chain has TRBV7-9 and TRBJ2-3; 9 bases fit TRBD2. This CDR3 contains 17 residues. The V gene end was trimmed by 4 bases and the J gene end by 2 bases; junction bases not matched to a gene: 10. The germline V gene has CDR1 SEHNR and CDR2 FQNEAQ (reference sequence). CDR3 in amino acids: CASSSPLAGRPTDTQYF. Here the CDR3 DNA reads TGTGCCAGCAGCTCACCCCTAGCGGGACGCCCCACAGATACGCAGTATTTT.

In DNA form, the CDR3 reads TGTGCCAGCAGTCCGGGGGGGGGACAGGGATACTACAATGAGCAGTTCTTC. It encodes CASSPGGGQGYYNEQFF. The V call is TRBV7-2, the J call TRBJ2-1; maybe TRBD1 (9 bases). V was shortened by 6 bases and J by 3 bases, with 21 bases between the two germline ends. This CDR3 is 17 amino acids long. CDR1 is SGHTA and CDR2 is FQGNSA in the germline V gene. Variable domain in full (rest from reference TRBV7-2 and TRBJ2-1): GAGVSQSPSNKVTEKGKDVELRCDPISGHTALYWYRQSLGQGLEFLIYFQGNSAPDKSGLPSDRFSAERTGGSVSTLTIQRTQQEDSAVYLCASSPGGGQGYYNEQFFGPGTRLTVL.

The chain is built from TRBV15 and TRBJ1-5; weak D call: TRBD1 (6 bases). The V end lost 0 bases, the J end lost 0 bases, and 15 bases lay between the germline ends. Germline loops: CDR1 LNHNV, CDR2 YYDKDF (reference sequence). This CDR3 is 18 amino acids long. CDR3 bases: TGTGCCACCAGCAGAGATATCACAGGGTGGGGTAGCAATCAGCCCCAGCATTTT. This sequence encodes CATSRDITGWGSNQPQHF. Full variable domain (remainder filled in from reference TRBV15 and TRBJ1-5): DAMVIQNPRYQVTQFGKPVTLSCSQTLNHNVMYWYQQKSSQAPKLLFHYYDKDFNNEADTPDNFQSRRPNTSFCFLDIRSPGLGDTAMYLCATSRDITGWGSNQPQHFGDGTRLSIL.

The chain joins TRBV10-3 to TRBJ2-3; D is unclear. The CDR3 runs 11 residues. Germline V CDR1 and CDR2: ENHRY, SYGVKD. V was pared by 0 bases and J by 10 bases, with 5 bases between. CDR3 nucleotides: TGTGCCATCAGTGAGTCTTATGCGCAGTATTTT. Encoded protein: CAISESYAQYF.

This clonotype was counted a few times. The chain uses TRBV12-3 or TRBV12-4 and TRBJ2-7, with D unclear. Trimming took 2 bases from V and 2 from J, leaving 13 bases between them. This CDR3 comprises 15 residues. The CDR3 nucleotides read TGTGCCAGCAGTTTAATGGCGGCTGCGGCCTACGAGCAGTACTTC. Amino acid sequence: CASSLMAAAAYEQYF.

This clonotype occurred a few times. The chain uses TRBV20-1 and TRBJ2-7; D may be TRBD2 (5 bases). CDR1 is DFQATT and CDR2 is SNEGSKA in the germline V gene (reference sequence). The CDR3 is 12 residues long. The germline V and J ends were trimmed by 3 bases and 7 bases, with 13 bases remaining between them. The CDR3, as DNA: TGCAGTGCTAGGGGAGAAATTGGGGAGCAGTACTTC. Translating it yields CSARGEIGEQYF.

CDR3 sequence: CASSPWTGGTEAFF. For the CDR3, the DNA is TGTGCCAGCAGCCCTTGGACAGGGGGTACTGAAGCTTTCTTT. The rearrangement joins TRBV12-3 or TRBV12-4 to TRBJ1-1; 10 bases are shared with TRBD1. The J segment lost 5 bases and the V segment lost 6 bases, leaving 6 bases of the junction unmatched. This CDR3 comprises 14 residues.

The chain's CDR3 is CASSPTTSSGYGYTF. The CDR3 DNA reads as TGCGCCAGCAGCCCCACCACTAGTTCTGGCTATGGCTACACCTTC. The J gene is TRBJ1-2, the V gene TRBV5-1; D is uncertain. Germline lookup yields CDR1 SGHRS and CDR2 YFSETQ. The CDR3 runs to 15 residues. The V end was cut by 4 bases, the J end by 4 bases, with 17 bases between.

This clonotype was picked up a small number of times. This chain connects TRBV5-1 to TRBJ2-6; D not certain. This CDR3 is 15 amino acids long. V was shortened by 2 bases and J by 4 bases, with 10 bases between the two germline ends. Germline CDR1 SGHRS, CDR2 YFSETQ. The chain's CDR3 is CASSLRFEGANVLTF. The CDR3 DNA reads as TGCGCCAGCAGCTTAAGATTCGAAGGGGCCAACGTCCTGACTTTC.

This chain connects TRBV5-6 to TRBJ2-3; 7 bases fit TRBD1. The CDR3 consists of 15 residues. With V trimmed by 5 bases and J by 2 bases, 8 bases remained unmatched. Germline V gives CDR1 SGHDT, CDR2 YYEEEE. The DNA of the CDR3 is TGTGCCAGCAGGAGAGACAGGGAATACACAGATACGCAGTATTTT. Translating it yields CASRRDREYTDTQYF.

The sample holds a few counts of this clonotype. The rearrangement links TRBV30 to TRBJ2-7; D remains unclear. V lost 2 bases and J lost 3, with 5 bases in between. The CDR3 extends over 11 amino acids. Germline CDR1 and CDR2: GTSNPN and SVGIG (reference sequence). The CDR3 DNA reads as TGTGCCTGGAGTTTCGGCTACGAGCAGTACTTC. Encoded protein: CAWSFGYEQYF.